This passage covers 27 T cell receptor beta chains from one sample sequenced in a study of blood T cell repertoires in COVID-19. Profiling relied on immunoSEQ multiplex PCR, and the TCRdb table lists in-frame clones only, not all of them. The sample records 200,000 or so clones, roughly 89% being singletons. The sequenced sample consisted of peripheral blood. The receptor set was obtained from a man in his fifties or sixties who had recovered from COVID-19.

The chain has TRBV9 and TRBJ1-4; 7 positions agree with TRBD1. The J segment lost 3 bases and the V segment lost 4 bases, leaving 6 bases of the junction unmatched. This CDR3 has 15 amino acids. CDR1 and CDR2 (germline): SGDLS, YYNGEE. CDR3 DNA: TGTGCCAGCAGCCCCCCAGGGGGTGCTAATGAAAAACTGTTTTTT. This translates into CASSPPGGANEKLFF. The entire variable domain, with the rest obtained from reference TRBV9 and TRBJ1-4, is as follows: DSGVTQTPKHLITATGQRVTLRCSPRSGDLSVYWYQQSLDQGLQFLIQYYNGEERAKGNILERFSAQQFPDLHSELNLSSLELGDSALYFCASSPPGGANEKLFFGSGTQLSVL.

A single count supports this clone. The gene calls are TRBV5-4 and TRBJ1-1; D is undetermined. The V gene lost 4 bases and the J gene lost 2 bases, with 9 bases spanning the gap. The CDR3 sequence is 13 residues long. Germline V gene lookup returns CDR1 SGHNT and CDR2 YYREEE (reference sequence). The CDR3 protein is CASSLPLNTEAFF. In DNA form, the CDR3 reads TGTGCCAGCAGCCTACCGCTAAACACTGAAGCTTTCTTT. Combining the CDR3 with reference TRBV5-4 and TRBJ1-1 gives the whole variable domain ETGVTQSPTHLIKTRGQQVTLRCSSQSGHNTVSWYQQALGQGPQFIFQYYREEENGRGNFPPRFSGLQFPNYSSELNVNALELDDSALYLCASSLPLNTEAFFGQGTRLTVV.

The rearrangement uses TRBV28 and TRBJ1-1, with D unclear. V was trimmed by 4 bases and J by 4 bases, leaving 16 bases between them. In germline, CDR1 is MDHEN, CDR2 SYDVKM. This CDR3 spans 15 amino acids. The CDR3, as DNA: TGTGCCAGCAGTTCTACCTCGCTTACGGGCACTGAAGCTTTCTTT. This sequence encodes CASSSTSLTGTEAFF.

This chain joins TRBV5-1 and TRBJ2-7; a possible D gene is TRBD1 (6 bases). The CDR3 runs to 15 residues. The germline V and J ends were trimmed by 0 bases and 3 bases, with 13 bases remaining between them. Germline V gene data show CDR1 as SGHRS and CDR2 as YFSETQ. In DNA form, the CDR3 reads TGCGCCAGCAGCTTGGCTCCGGGACAAAACTACGAGCAGTACTTC. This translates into CASSLAPGQNYEQYF.

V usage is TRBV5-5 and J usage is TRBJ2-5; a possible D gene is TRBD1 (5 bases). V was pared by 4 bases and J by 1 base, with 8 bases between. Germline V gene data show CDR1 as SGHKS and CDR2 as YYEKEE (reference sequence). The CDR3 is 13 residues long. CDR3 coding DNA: TGTGCCAGCAGCGTGGGGCCCCAAGAGACCCAGTACTTC. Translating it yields CASSVGPQETQYF.

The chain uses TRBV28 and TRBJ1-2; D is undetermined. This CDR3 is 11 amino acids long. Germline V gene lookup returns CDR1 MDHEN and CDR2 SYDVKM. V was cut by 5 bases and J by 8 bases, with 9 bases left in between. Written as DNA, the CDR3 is TGTGCCAGCAGTCCCCGGGTGGGCTACACCTTC. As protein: CASSPRVGYTF.

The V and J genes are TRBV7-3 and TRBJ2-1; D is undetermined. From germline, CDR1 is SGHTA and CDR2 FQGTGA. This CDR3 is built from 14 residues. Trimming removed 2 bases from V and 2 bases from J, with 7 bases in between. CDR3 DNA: TGTGCCAGCAGCTTACCCAGTCCCTACAATGAGCAGTTCTTC. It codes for CASSLPSPYNEQFF.

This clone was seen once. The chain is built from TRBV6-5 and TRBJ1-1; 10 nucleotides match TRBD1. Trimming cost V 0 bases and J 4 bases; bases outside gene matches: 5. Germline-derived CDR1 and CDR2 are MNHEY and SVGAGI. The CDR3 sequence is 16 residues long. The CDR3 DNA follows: TGTGCCAGCAGTTACTCGACAGGGGGCGTCGTCACTGAAGCTTTCTTT. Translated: CASSYSTGGVVTEAFF.

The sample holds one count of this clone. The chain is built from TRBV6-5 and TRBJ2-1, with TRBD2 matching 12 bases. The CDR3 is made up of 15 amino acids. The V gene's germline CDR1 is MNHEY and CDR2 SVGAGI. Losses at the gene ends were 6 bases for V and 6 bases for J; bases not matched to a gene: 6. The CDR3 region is CASRRLAGVLNEQFF. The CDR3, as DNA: TGTGCCAGCAGAAGACTAGCGGGAGTTCTCAATGAGCAGTTCTTC.

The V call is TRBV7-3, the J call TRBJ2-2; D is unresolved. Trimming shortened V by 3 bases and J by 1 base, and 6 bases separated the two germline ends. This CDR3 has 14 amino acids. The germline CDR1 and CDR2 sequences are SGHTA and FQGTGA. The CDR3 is CASSFTRNTGELFF. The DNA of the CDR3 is TGTGCCAGCAGCTTCACACGGAACACCGGGGAGCTGTTTTTT.

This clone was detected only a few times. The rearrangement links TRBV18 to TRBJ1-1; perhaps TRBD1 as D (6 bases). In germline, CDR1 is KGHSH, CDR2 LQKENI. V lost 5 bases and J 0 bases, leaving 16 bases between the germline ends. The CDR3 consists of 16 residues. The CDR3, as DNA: TGTGCCAGCTCATCCAGGGGAACAGGGATGAACACTGAAGCTTTCTTT. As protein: CASSSRGTGMNTEAFF.

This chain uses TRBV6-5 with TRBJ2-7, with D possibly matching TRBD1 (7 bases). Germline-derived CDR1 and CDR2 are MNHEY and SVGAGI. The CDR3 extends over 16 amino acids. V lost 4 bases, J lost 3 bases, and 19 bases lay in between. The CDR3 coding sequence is TGTGCCAGCAGTTCGCCGGGGGCAGGGGGTTTCTACGAGCAGTACTTC. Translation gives CASSSPGAGGFYEQYF.

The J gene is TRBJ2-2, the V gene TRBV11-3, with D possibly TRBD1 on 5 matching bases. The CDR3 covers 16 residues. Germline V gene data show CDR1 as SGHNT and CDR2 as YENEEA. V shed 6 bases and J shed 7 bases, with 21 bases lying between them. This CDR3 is CASSPRQGQRLGELFF. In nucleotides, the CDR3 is TGTGCCAGCAGTCCACGCCAGGGCCAACGCCTCGGGGAGCTGTTTTTT.

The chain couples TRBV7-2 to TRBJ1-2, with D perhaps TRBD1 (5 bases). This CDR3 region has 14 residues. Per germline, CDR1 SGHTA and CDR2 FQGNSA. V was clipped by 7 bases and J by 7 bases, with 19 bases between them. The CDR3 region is CASTIERGAAGYTF. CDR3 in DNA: TGTGCCAGCACTATCGAACGTGGGGCTGCTGGCTACACCTTC.

CDR3 sequence: CASSPPGGRYEQYF. The CDR3 DNA reads TGTGCCAGCTCACCCCCGGGGGGCAGGTACGAGCAGTACTTC. The J gene is TRBJ2-7, the V gene TRBV18; perhaps TRBD2 as D (7 bases). This CDR3 contains 14 residues. Germline assignment: CDR1 KGHSH and CDR2 LQKENI. V was cut by 3 bases and J by 4 bases, with 13 bases left in between.

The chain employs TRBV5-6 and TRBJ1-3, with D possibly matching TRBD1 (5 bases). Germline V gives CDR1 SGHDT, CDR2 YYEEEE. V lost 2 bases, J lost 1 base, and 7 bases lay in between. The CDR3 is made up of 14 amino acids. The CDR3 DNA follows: TGTGCCAGCAGCTTTACAGGTTCTGGAAACACCATATATTTT. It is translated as CASSFTGSGNTIYF. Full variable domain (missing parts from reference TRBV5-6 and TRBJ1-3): DAGVTQSPTHLIKTRGQQVTLRCSPKSGHDTVSWYQQALGQGPQFIFQYYEEEERQRGNFPDRFSGHQFPNYSSELNVNALLLGDSALYLCASSFTGSGNTIYFGEGSWLTVV.

The CDR3 reads CASSQSGGSPDTQYF. In nucleotides, the CDR3 is TGCGCCAGCAGTCAATCAGGCGGGAGTCCAGATACGCAGTATTTT. The chain carries TRBV23-1 and TRBJ2-3; 7 bases are shared with TRBD2. Being an ORF, TRBV23-1 has a function that is uncertain. The CDR3 extends over 15 amino acids. Trimming cost V 0 bases and J 4 bases; bases outside gene matches: 4.

CDR3 loop: CASRPAGAGNSPLHF. In DNA form, the CDR3 reads TGTGCCAGCAGGCCGGCGGGGGCCGGCAATTCACCCCTCCACTTT. The rearrangement links TRBV27 to TRBJ1-6, with D possibly being TRBD1 (6 bases). This CDR3 has 15 residues. Germline CDR1 and CDR2: MNHEY and SMNVEV (reference sequence). The germline V and J ends were trimmed by 6 bases and 7 bases, with 16 bases remaining between them.

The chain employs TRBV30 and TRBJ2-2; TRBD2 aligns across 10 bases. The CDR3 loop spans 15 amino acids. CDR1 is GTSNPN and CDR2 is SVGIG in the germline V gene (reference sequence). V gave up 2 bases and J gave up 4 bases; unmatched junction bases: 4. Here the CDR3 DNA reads TGTGCCTGGAGTATGCTAGCGGGAGTCACCGGGGAGCTGTTTTTT. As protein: CAWSMLAGVTGELFF.

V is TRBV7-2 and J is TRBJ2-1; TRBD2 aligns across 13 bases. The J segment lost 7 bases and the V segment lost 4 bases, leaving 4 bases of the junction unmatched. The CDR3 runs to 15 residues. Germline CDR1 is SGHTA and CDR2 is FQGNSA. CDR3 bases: TGTGCCAGCAGCTCCCAGGGACTAGCGGGAAATGAGCAGTTCTTC. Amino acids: CASSSQGLAGNEQFF.

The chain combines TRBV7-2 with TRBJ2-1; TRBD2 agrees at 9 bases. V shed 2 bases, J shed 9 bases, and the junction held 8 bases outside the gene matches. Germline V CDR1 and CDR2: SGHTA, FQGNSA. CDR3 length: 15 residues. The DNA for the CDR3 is TGTGCCAGCAGCTTACCAAGCGGGAGGCTGGGTGAGCAGTTCTTC. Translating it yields CASSLPSGRLGEQFF.

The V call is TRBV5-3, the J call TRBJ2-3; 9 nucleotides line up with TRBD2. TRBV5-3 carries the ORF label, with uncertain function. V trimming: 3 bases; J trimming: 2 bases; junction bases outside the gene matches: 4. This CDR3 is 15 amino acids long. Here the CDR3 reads CARSSGTSFTDTQYF. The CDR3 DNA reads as TGTGCCAGAAGCTCCGGGACTAGCTTCACAGATACGCAGTATTTT.

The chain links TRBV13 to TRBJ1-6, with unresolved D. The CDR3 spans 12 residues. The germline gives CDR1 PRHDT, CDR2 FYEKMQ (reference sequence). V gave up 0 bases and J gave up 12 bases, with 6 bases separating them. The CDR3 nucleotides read TGTGCCAGCAGCTTAGGGACGGGACCCCTCCACTTT. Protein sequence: CASSLGTGPLHF.

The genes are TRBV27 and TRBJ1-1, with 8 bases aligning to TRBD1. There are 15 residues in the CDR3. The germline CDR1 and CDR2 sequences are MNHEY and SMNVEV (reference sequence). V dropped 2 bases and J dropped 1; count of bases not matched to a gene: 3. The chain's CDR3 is CASSLVDRANTEAFF. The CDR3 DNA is TGTGCCAGCAGTTTAGTGGACAGGGCGAACACTGAAGCTTTCTTT.

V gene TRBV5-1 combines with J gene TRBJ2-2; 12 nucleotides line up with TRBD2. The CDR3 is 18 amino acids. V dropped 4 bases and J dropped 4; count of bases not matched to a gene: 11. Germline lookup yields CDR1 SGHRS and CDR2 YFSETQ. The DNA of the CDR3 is TGCGCCAGCAGCCCCCCGACTAGCGGGAGTACAGGCACCGGGGAGCTGTTTTTT. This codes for CASSPPTSGSTGTGELFF.

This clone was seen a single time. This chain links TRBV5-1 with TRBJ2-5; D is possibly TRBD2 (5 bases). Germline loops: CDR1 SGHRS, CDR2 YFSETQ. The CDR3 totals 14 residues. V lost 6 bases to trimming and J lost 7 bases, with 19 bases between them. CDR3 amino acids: CASNDGLSSGTQYF. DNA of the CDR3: TGCGCCAGCAACGATGGACTCTCCTCCGGGACCCAGTACTTC.

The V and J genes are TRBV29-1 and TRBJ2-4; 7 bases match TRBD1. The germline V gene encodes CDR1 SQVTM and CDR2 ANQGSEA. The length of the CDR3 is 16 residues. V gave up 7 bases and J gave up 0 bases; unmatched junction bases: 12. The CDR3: CSGKTDRMIAKNIQYF. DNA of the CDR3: TGCAGCGGAAAGACGGACAGGATGATAGCCAAAAACATTCAGTACTTC.